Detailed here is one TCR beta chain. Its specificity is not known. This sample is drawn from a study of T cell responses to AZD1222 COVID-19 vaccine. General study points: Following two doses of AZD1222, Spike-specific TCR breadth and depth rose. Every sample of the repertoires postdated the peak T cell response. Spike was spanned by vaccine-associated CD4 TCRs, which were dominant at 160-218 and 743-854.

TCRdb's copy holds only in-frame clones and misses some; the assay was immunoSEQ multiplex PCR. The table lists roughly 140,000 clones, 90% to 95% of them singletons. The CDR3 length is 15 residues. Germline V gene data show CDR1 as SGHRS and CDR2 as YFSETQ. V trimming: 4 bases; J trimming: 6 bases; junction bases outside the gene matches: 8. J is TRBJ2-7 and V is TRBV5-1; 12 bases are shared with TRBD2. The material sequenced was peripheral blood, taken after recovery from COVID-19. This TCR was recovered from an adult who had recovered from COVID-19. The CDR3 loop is CASSPAGLAGLEQYF. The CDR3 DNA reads TGCGCCAGCAGCCCCGCGGGACTAGCGGGCCTCGAGCAGTACTTC.